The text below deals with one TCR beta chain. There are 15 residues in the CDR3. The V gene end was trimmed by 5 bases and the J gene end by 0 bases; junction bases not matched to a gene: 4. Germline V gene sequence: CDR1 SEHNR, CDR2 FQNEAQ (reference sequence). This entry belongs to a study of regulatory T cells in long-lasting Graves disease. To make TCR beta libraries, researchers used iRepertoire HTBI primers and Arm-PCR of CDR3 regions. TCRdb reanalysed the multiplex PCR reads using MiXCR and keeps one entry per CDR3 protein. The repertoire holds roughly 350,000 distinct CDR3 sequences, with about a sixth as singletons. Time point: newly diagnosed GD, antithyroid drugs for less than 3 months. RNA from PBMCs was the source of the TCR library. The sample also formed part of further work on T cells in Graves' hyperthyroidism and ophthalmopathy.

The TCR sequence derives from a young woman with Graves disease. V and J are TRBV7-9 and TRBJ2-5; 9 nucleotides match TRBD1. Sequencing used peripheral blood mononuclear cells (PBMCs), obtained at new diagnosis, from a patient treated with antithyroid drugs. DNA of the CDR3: TGTGCCAGCAGCCCCCGACAGGGGGACCAAGAGACCCAGTACTTC. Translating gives CASSPRQGDQETQYF.